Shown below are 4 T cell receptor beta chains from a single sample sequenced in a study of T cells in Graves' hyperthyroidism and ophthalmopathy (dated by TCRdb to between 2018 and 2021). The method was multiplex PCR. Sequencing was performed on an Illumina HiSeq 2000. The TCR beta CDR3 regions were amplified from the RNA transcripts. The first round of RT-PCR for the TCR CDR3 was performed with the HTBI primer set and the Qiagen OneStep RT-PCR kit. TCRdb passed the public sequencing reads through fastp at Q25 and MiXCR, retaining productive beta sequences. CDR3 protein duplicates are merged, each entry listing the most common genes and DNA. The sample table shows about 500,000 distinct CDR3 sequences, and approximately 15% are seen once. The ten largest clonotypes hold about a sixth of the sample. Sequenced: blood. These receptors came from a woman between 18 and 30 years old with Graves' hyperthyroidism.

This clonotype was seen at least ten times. The CDR3 DNA follows: TGTGCCAGCAGCCAAGTCTGGATGCCATCCGATGAGCAGTTCTTC. Translation gives CASSQVWMPSDEQFF. The chain has TRBV14 and TRBJ2-1; D ambiguous. Between the trimmed V and J ends, which lost 1 base and 8 bases, there was a span of 15 bases. The CDR3 loop spans 15 amino acids. Germline CDR1 SGHDN, CDR2 FVKESK. The variable domain in full, with the rest retrieved from reference TRBV14 and TRBJ2-1, is EAGVTQFPSHSVIEKGQTVTLRCDPISGHDNLYWYRRVMGKEIKFLLHFVKESKQDESGMPNNRFLAERTGGTYSTLKVQPAELEDSGVYFCASSQVWMPSDEQFFGPGTRLTVL.

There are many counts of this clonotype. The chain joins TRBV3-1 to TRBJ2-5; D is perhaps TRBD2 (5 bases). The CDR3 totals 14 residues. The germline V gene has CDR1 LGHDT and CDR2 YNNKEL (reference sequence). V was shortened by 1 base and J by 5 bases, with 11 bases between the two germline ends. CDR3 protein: CASSQVARGETQYF. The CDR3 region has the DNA TGTGCCAGCAGCCAAGTAGCAAGAGGGGAGACCCAGTACTTC.

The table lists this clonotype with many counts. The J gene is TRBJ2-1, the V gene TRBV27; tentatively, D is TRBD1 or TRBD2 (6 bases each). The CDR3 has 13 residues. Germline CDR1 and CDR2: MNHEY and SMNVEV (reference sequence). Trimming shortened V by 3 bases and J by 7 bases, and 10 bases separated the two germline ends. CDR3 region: CASSFLGGNEQFF. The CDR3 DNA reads TGTGCCAGCAGTTTCCTAGGGGGGAATGAGCAGTTCTTC.

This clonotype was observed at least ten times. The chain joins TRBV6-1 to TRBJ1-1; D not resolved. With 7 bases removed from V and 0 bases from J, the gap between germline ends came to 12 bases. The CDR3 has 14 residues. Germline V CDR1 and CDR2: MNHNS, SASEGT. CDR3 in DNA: TGTGCCAGCAAGGGTAAGATGATGAACACTGAAGCTTTCTTT. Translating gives CASKGKMMNTEAFF.